Below, 4 T cell receptor beta chains from the same sample are listed, as sequenced in a study of blood T cell repertoires in COVID-19. The assay was immunoSEQ multiplex PCR, and TCRdb's table has in-frame clones only and misses some. The table lists about 440,000 clones, 70% to 90% of them singletons. Sequenced sample: PBMCs or T cells enriched from blood (not recorded which). Every receptor here comes from a woman under 30 with acute COVID-19.

This clone was found once. The chain links TRBV4-1 to TRBJ2-3, with 7 bases aligning to TRBD2. This CDR3 comprises 20 residues. The V gene end was trimmed by 1 base and the J gene end by 2 bases; junction bases not matched to a gene: 18. The germline gives CDR1 MGHRA, CDR2 YSYEKL. The CDR3 sequence is CASSQAIPDRASGPTDTQYF. CDR3 nucleotide sequence: TGCGCCAGCAGCCAAGCTATTCCAGACCGTGCTAGCGGCCCCACAGATACGCAGTATTTT.

The CDR3 loop is CASSFAPTGGNYEQYF. CDR3 coding DNA: TGTGCCAGCAGTTTTGCCCCGACAGGGGGGAACTACGAGCAGTACTTC. The chain is built from TRBV27 and TRBJ2-7; 9 nucleotides agree with TRBD1. Per germline, CDR1 MNHEY and CDR2 SMNVEV (reference sequence). V gave up 3 bases and J gave up 3 bases; unmatched junction bases: 9. This CDR3 is 16 amino acids long.

This chain joins TRBV18 and TRBJ1-1; D unresolved. Germline CDR1 reads KGHSH; CDR2 reads LQKENI. With 5 bases removed from V and 4 bases from J, the gap between germline ends came to 14 bases. The CDR3 has 14 amino acids. The CDR3 protein is CASSWREAGTEAFF. The DNA of the CDR3 is TGTGCCAGCTCATGGAGGGAAGCGGGCACTGAAGCTTTCTTT.

The chain carries TRBV6-6 and TRBJ2-7; 7 bases match TRBD1. V shed 6 bases and J 3 bases; nucleotides not matched to a gene: 5. CDR1 is MNHNY and CDR2 is SVGAGI in the germline V gene (reference sequence). The CDR3 length is 13 residues. In nucleotides, the CDR3 is TGTGCCAGCAGCGACAGGGATGTCTACGAGCAGTACTTC. It specifies CASSDRDVYEQYF.